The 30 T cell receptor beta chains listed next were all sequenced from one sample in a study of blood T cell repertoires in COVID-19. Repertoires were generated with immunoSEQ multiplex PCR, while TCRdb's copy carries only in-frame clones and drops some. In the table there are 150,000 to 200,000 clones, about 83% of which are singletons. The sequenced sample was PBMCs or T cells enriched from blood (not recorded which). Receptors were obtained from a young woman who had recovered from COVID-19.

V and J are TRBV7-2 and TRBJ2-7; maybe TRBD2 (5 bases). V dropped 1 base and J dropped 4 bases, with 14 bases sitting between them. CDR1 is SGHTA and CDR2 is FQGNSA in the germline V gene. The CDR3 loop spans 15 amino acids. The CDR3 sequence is CASSLVGRGEYEQYF. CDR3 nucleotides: TGTGCCAGCAGCTTAGTAGGACGGGGAGAGTACGAGCAGTACTTC. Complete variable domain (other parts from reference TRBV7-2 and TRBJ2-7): GAGVSQSPSNKVTEKGKDVELRCDPISGHTALYWYRQSLGQGLEFLIYFQGNSAPDKSGLPSDRFSAERTGGSVSTLTIQRTQQEDSAVYLCASSLVGRGEYEQYFGPGTRLTVT.

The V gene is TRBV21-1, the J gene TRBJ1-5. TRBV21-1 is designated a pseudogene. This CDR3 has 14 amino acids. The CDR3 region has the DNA TGTGCCAGCAGGGGAGGGGATAGCAATCAGCCCCAGCATTTT. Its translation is CASRGGDSNQPQHF.

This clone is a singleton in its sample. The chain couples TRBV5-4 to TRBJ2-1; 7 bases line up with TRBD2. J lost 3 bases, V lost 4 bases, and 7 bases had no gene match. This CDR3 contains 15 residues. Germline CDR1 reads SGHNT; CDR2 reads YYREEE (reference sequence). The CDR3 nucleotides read TGTGCCAGCAGCGGAACCGGGACTAACTACAATGAGCAGTTCTTC. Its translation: CASSGTGTNYNEQFF.

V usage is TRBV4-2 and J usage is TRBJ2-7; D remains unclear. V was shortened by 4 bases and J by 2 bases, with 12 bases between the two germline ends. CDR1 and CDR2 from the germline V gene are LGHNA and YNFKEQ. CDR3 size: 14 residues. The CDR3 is CASSPPLLPYEQYF. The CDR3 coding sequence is TGTGCCAGCAGCCCGCCCCTACTCCCCTACGAGCAGTACTTC.

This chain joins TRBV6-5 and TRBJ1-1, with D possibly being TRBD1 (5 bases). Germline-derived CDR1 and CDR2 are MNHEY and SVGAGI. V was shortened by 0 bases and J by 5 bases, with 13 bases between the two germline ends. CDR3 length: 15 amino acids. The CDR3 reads CASSYSRGGVTEAFF. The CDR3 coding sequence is TGTGCCAGCAGTTACTCGAGGGGAGGGGTTACTGAAGCTTTCTTT.

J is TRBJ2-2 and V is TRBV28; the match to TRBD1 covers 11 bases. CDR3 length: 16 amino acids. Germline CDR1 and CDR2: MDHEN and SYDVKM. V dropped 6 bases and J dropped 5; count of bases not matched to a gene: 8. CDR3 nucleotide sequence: TGTGCCAGCAGAACTCCGGGACAGGGGGATACCGGGGAGCTGTTTTTT. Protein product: CASRTPGQGDTGELFF.

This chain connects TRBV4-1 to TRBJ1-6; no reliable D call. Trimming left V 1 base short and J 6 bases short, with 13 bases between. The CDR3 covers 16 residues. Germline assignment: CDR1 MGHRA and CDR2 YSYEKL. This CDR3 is CASSQGSSEGNSPLHF. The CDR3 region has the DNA TGCGCCAGCAGCCAAGGGAGCTCTGAGGGTAATTCACCCCTCCACTTT.

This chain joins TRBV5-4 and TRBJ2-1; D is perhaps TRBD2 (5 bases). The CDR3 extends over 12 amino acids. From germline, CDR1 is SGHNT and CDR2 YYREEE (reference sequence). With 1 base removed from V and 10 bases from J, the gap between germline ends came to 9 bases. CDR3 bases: TGTGCCAGCAGCTTGCGGGGTATCGAGCAGTTCTTC. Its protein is CASSLRGIEQFF.

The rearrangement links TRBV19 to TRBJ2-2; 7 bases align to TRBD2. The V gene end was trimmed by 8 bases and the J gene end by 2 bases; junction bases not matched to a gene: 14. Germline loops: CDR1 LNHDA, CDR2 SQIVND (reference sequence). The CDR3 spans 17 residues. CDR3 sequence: CASRLSGLAVNTGELFF. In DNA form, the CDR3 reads TGTGCCAGTCGCCTTAGTGGGCTAGCGGTTAACACCGGGGAGCTGTTTTTT.

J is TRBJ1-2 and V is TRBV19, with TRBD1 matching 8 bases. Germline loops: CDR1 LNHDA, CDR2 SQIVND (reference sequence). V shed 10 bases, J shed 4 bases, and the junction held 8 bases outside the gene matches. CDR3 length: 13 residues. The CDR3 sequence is CATSLDRGYGYTF. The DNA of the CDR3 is TGTGCCACAAGCCTCGACAGGGGCTATGGCTACACCTTC.

CDR3 sequence (DNA): TGTGCCAGCAGTTTTTCCCAGGGCAATGAGCAGTTCTTC. This codes for CASSFSQGNEQFF. J is TRBJ2-1 and V is TRBV27; possible D gene TRBD1, 5 bases. V shed 3 bases and J shed 6 bases, with 9 bases lying between them. This CDR3 contains 13 residues. CDR1 is MNHEY and CDR2 is SMNVEV in the germline V gene (reference sequence).

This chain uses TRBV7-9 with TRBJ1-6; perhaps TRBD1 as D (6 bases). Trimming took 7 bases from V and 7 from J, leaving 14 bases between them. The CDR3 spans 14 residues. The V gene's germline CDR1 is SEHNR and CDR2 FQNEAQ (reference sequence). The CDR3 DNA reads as TGTGCCAGCACCTTCCGGGACAAAAATTCACCCCTCCACTTT. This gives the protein CASTFRDKNSPLHF.

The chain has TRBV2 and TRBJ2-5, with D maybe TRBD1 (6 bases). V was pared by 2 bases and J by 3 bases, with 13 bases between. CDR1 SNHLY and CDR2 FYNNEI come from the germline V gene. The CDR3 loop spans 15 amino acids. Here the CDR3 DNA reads TGTGCCAGCAGTGAAACGCCAGGGGTAGAAGAGACCCAGTACTTC. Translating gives CASSETPGVEETQYF.

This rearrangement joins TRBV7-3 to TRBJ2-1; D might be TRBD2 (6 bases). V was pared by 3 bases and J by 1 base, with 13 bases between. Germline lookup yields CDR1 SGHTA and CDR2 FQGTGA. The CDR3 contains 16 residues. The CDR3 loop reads CASSLVGGGSYNEQFF. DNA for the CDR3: TGTGCCAGCAGCTTGGTGGGGGGAGGATCCTACAATGAGCAGTTCTTC.

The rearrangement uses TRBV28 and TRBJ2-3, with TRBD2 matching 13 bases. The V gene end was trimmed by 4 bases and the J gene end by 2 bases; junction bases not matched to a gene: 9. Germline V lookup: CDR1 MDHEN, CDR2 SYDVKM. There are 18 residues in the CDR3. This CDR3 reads CASSSSRGLAGYTDTQYF. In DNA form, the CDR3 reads TGTGCCAGCAGTTCTTCCCGGGGACTAGCGGGGTACACAGATACGCAGTATTTT.

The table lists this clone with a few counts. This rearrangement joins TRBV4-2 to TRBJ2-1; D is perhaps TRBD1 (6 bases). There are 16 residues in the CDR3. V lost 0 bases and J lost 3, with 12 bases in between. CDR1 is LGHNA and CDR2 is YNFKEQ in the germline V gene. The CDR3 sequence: CASSQEDSYIYNEQFF. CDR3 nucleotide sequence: TGTGCCAGCAGCCAAGAGGACAGTTACATCTACAATGAGCAGTTCTTC.

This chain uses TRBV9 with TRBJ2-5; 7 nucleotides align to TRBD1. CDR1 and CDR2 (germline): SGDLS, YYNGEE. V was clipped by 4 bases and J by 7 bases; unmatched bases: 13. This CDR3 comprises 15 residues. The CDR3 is CASSPLGTELGTQYF. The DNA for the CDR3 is TGTGCCAGCAGCCCGCTAGGGACAGAACTGGGGACCCAGTACTTC. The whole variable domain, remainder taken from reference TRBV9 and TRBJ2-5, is DSGVTQTPKHLITATGQRVTLRCSPRSGDLSVYWYQQSLDQGLQFLIQYYNGEERAKGNILERFSAQQFPDLHSELNLSSLELGDSALYFCASSPLGTELGTQYFGPGTRLLVL.

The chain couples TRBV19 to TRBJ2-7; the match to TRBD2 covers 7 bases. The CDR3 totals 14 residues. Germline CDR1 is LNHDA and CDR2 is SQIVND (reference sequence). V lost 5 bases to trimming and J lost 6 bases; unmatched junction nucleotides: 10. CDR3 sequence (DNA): TGTGCCAGTAGTCAGACGGTTTCTAGCGGCGAGCAGTACTTC. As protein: CASSQTVSSGEQYF.

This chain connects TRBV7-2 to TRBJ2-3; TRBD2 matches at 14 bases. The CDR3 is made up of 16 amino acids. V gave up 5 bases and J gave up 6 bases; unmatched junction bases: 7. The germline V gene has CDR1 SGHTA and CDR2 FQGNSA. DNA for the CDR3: TGTGCCAGCAGCCCAGGACTAGCGGGAGGCCCCGATACGCAGTATTTT. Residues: CASSPGLAGGPDTQYF. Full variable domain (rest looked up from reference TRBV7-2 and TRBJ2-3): GAGVSQSPSNKVTEKGKDVELRCDPISGHTALYWYRQSLGQGLEFLIYFQGNSAPDKSGLPSDRFSAERTGGSVSTLTIQRTQQEDSAVYLCASSPGLAGGPDTQYFGPGTRLTVL.

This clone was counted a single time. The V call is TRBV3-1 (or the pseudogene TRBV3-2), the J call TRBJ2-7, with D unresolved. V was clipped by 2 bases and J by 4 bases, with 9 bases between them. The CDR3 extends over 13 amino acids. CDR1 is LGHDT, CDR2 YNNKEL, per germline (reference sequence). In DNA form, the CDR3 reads TGTGCCAGCAGCCAACTTGACAATTACGAGCAGTACTTC. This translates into CASSQLDNYEQYF.

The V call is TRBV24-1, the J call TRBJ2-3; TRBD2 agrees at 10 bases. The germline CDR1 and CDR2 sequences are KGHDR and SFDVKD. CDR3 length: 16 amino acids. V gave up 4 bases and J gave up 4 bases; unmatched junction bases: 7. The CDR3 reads CATSDVGLAYPDTQYF. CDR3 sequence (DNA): TGTGCCACCAGTGACGTGGGACTAGCGTACCCAGATACGCAGTATTTT.

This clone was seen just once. CDR3 coding DNA: TGTGCCATCAGATCCGACGCGGGCAATCAGCCCCAGCATTTT. Its protein is CAIRSDAGNQPQHF. V and J are TRBV10-3 and TRBJ1-5; D call uncertain. Germline V gene lookup returns CDR1 ENHRY and CDR2 SYGVKD. V was pared by 6 bases and J by 2 bases, with 11 bases between. This CDR3 has 14 residues.

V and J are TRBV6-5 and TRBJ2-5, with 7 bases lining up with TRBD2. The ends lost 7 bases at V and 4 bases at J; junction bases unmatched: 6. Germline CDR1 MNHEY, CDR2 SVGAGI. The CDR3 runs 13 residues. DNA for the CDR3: TGTGCCAGCATGGGGGGGTTATCAGAGACCCAGTACTTC. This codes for CASMGGLSETQYF.

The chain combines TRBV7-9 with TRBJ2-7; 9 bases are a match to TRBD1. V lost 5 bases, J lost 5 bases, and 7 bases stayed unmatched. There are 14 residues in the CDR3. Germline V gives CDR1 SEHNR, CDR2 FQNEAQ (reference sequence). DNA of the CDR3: TGTGCCAGCAGCCACGGGACAGGGTCCGACGAGCAGTACTTC. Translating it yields CASSHGTGSDEQYF. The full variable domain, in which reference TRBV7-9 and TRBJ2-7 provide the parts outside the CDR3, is DTGVSQNPRHKITKRGQNVTFRCDPISEHNRLYWYRQTLGQGPEFLTYFQNEAQLEKSRLLSDRFSAERPKGSFSTLEIQRTEQGDSAMYLCASSHGTGSDEQYFGPGTRLTVT.

This CDR3 reads CASSIHGTLSSYEQYF. The CDR3 DNA reads TGTGCCAGTAGTATACACGGGACACTTAGCTCCTACGAGCAGTACTTC. The rearrangement links TRBV19 to TRBJ2-7, with D possibly matching TRBD1 (6 bases). The CDR3 totals 16 residues. Germline CDR1 is LNHDA and CDR2 is SQIVND (reference sequence). Trimming stripped 2 bases from V and 0 bases from J, with 14 bases between.

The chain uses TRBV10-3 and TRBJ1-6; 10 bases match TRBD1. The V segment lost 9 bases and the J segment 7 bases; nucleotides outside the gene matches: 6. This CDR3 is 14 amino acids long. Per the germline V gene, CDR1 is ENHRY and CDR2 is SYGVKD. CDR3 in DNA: TGTGCCATAAAACCGGGACAGGGGAATTCACCCCTCCACTTT. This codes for CAIKPGQGNSPLHF.

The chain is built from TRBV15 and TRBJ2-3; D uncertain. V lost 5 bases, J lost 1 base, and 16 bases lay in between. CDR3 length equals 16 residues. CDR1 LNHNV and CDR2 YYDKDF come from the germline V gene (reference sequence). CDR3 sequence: CATSGKYSLGTDTQYF. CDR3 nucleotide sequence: TGTGCCACCAGCGGAAAATATAGCCTGGGCACAGATACGCAGTATTTT.

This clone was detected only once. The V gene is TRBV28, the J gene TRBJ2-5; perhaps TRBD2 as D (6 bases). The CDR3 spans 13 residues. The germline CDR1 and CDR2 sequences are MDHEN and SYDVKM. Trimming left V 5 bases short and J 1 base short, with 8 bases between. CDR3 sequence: CASSRDFQETQYF. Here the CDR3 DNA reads TGTGCCAGCAGTCGGGACTTCCAAGAGACCCAGTACTTC.

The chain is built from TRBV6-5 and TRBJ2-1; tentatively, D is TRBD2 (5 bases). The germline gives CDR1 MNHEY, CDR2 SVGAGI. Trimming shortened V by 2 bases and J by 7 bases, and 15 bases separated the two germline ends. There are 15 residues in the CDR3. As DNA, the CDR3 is TGTGCCAGCAGTTACACGGCTACTAGTTATAATGAGCAGTTCTTC. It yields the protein CASSYTATSYNEQFF.

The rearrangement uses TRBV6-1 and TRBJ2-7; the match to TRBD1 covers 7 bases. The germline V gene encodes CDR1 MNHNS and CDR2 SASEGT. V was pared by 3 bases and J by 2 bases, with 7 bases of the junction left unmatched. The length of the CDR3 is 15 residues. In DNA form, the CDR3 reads TGTGCCAGCAGTGAGTTGGGACAGAGTACCTACGAGCAGTACTTC. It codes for CASSELGQSTYEQYF.